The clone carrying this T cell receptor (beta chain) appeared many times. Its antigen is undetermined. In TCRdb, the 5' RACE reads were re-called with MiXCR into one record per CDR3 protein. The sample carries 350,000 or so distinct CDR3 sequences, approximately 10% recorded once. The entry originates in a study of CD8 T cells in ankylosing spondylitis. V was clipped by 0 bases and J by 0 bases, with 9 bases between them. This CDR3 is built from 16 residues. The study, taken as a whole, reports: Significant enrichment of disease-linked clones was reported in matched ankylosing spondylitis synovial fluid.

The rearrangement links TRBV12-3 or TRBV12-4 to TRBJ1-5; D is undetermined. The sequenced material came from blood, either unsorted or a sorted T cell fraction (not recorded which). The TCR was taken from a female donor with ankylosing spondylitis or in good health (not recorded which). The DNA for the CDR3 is TGTGCCAGCAGTTTAGCTTCCGGGGATAGCAATCAGCCCCAGCATTTT. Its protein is CASSLASGDSNQPQHF.